Sequencing of this T cell receptor beta chain was carried out in a study of beta chain features in type 1 diabetes. Study results and limitations: Among all four CD4+ subsets, Type 1 diabetes patients had TCRB CDR3s that were moderately but significantly shorter.

Expressed TCRB transcripts were sequenced because the isolated RNA had all been reverse transcribed beforehand. The assay was immunoSEQ multiplex PCR, and TCRdb's table has in-frame clones only and misses some. The data contain around 340,000 clones, 8% of them seen just once; the ten biggest clones take up approximately 0.44%. On this clone itself: Antigen: not known.

Germline loops: CDR1 MNHEY, CDR2 SMNVEV (reference sequence). J was trimmed by 9 bases and V by 5 bases; bases with no gene match: 12. This CDR3 comprises 16 residues. This clonotype originated in a woman aged 18-29 years in good health. Sequencing input: central memory CD4+ T cells from blood. V usage is TRBV27 and J usage is TRBJ2-1; TRBD2 agrees at 11 bases. CDR3 nucleotides: TGTGCCAGCAGTCCAAATAGCGGGAGGGCCTTACGTGAGCAGTTCTTC. Translation: CASSPNSGRALREQFF.